The 4 T cell receptor beta chains reported below all come from one sample, sequenced in a study of human T cells and chemical hapten exposure. From the RACE reads, TCRdb called clonotypes with MiXCR, one entry per CDR3 protein. The sample holds about 190,000 distinct CDR3 sequences, more than 20% seen once. The time point here: patch test 3, about 24 weeks after DPC sensitization. The sample's treatment: therapeutic diphenylcyclopropenone sensitization with weekly scalp DPC. The sequenced sample was whole blood, obtained in connection with sensitization to the hapten diphenylcyclopropenone (DPC). The receptors shown here come from a woman aged 40 to 50 with alopecia areata. Some clones in this sample may be carry-over from other donors' samples.

The sample holds a few counts of this clonotype. V is TRBV11-1 and J is TRBJ2-5, with D hard to call. V gave up 1 base and J gave up 5 bases, with 17 bases separating them. Looked up from germline, CDR1 is SGHAT and CDR2 is FQDESV (reference sequence). CDR3 length: 16 amino acids. The CDR3 sequence is CASSLGVTSGRETQYF. The DNA of the CDR3 is TGTGCCAGCAGCTTAGGGGTTACGTCGGGTCGGGAGACCCAGTACTTC.

The V and J genes are TRBV29-1 and TRBJ2-3, with D possibly being TRBD2 (5 bases). Trimming removed 5 bases at V and 5 bases at J, with 17 bases between. The CDR3 has 14 residues. Germline values: CDR1 SQVTM, CDR2 ANQGSEA. Here the CDR3 DNA reads TGCAGCGTTCTCGGAGGAGTTCGCGGAGATACGCAGTATTTT. Amino acid sequence: CSVLGGVRGDTQYF.

V usage is TRBV6-2 or TRBV6-3 and J usage is TRBJ2-7; 7 nucleotides line up with TRBD2. The CDR3 covers 13 residues. The junction had 4 bases not matched to a gene; V was cut back by 2 bases and J by 6 bases. Per germline, CDR1 MNHEY and CDR2 SVGEGT. CDR3 residues: CASSYITGGEQYF. The CDR3 bases are TGTGCCAGCAGTTACATCACGGGAGGCGAGCAGTACTTC.

V is TRBV6-6 and J is TRBJ1-5, with D unresolved. Germline CDR1 MNHNY, CDR2 SVGAGI (reference sequence). Trimming took off 0 bases at V and 8 bases at J, with 14 bases between the two ends. This CDR3 is built from 15 residues. In DNA form, the CDR3 reads TGTGCCAGCAGTTACTCGATCACTCCGTCCGAGCCCCAGCATTTT. Protein product: CASSYSITPSEPQHF.